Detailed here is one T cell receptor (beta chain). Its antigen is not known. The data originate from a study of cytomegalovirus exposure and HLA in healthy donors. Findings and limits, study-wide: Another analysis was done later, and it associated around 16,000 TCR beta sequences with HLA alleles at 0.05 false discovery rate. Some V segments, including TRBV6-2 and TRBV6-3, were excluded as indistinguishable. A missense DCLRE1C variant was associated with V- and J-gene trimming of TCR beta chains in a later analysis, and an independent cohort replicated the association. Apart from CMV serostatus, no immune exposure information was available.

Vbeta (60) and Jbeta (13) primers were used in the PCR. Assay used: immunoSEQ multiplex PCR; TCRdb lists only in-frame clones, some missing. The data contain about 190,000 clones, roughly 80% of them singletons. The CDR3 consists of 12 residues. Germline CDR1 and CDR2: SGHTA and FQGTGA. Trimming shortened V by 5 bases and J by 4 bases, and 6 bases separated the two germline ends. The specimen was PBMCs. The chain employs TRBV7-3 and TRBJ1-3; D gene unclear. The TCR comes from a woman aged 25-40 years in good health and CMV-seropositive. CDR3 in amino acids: CASSPNGNTIYF. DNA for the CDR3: TGTGCCAGCAGCCCTAACGGAAACACCATATATTTT.